The source of this T cell receptor (beta chain) is a study of PD-L1 blockade in urothelial cancer. Study information: Bladder-origin urothelial cancer in males covered about 85% of the 29 patients.

As to time point: pretreatment peripheral blood. There were between 1 and 8 samples from each patient, taken pretreatment and on-treatment. Assay: immunoSEQ multiplex PCR; the TCRdb copy retains only in-frame clones and omits some. The sample contains 70,000 or so clones, almost 90% of which appear only once. V lost 4 bases and J lost 0; bases outside the gene matches: 7. This CDR3 region has 16 residues. Germline CDR1 SGHNT, CDR2 YYREEE (reference sequence). Overall study findings and caveats: Durable benefit was linked to greater 3-week expansion of tumor-associated blood clones.

Note on this clone: Its antigen is currently unknown.

This sample comprised PBMCs, obtained around atezolizumab (anti-PD-L1) treatment. The chain joins TRBV5-4 to TRBJ2-7, with 10 bases that match TRBD2. The receptor comes from a man aged 70 or older with urothelial cancer. The CDR3 region is CASSTPAGGTSYEQYF. CDR3 coding DNA: TGTGCCAGCAGCACGCCAGCGGGAGGGACCTCCTACGAGCAGTACTTC.